Listed below are T cell receptor beta chains from one sample, sequenced in a study of T-cell reconstitution after alpha-beta-depleted transplantation in children. MiXCR, run by TCRdb on the PCR reads, gives a single entry per CDR3 protein. There are 70,000 or so distinct CDR3 sequences in the sample; approximately 11% occur only once, and about 13% lies in the top ten. The specimen comprised PBMCs, sampled before TCRalphabeta/CD19-depleted stem cell transplant. Every receptor here comes from a boy between 10 and 17 years old with acute myeloid leukemia, due to receive a stem cell transplant. The CDR3 runs from the conserved cysteine through the conserved F or W. A D gene is named only where the DNA matches it firmly. Part of the rows lack a size; the others show once, few, many or a class for expanded clones.

v_gene	abundance	j_gene	d_gene	CDR3nt	CDR3aa
TRBV10-3	.	TRBJ2-3	TRBD2	TGTGCCACCATGTTTGCGGGGGTCACAGATACGCAGTATTTT	CATMFAGVTDTQYF
TRBV19	few	TRBJ1-1	.	TGTGCCAGTAGTATCGGGCAGTCCAATGAAGCTTTCTTT	CASSIGQSNEAFF
TRBV7-2	many	TRBJ1-5	.	TGTGCCAGCAGCTTAGGGCCTAATAGTCAGCCCCAGCATTTT	CASSLGPNSQPQHF
TRBV11-2	many	TRBJ2-5	.	TGTGCCAGCAGCTTAGGGTCGTTGCCCCAAGAGACCCAGTACTTC	CASSLGSLPQETQYF
TRBV3-1	.	TRBJ2-2	TRBD1	TGTGCCAGCTGCCCCCGGACAGGGAACACCGGGGAGCTGTTTTTT	CASCPRTGNTGELFF
TRBV20-1	many	TRBJ1-2	.	TGCAGTGCTATGGGTCCCTATGGCTACACCTTC	CSAMGPYGYTF
TRBV7-6	medium-sized	TRBJ1-5	.	TGTGCCAGCAGCTTAGGGACCGATCAGCCCCAGCATTTT	CASSLGTDQPQHF
TRBV7-3	many	TRBJ2-1	TRBD2	TGTGCCAGCAGCATACTAGCGGGGGGCGGGGAGCAGTTCTTC	CASSILAGGGEQFF
TRBV6-5	.	TRBJ2-2	.	TGTGCCAGCACTAATCGGGGAGGGACAGCCGCGAACACCGGGGAGCTGTTTTTT	CASTNRGGTAANTGELFF
TRBV20-1	many	TRBJ2-7	TRBD2	TGCAGTGCTAGAGATGTAGCGGGGGCCTACGAGCAGTACTTC	CSARDVAGAYEQYF
TRBV20-1	many	TRBJ1-2	TRBD1	TGCAGTGCCCCACCACGACAGGGCGATAACTATGGCTACACCTTC	CSAPPRQGDNYGYTF
TRBV7-6	.	TRBJ2-1	.	TGTGCCAGCAGCTTAGCTAGACTGAACGGATACGGGGAGCAGTTCTTC	CASSLARLNGYGEQFF
TRBV10-3	many	TRBJ2-6	.	TGTGCCATCAGTGAGCTCGAGTCCGGGGCCAACGTCCTGACTTTC	CAISELESGANVLTF
TRBV20-1	many	TRBJ2-2	.	TGCAGTGCGCGAGGGGAGTACACCGGGGAGCTGTTTTTT	CSARGEYTGELFF
TRBV20-1	many	TRBJ2-5	TRBD1	TGCAGTGCTCTCTCTATTCCGGGACAGGGATCTGGAGAGACCCAGTACTTC	CSALSIPGQGSGETQYF
TRBV11-2	many	TRBJ1-6	.	TGTGCCAGCACCCCGGATCTTGTGGGTGGGGGGGGATATTCACCCCTCCACTTT	CASTPDLVGGGGYSPLHF
TRBV6-2/TRBV6-3	many	TRBJ2-7	.	TGTGCCAGCAGTTGGGGCTCCTACGAGCAGTACTTC	CASSWGSYEQYF
TRBV5-4	many	TRBJ1-5	.	TGTGCCAGCAGCTTGGATCCTCTAGGGTCCCAGCATTTT	CASSLDPLGSQHF
TRBV7-6	.	TRBJ1-2	TRBD1	TGTGCCAGCAGCTTAGTAATAGGGGGCGCCTATGGCTACACCTTC	CASSLVIGGAYGYTF